One and the same sample provided the 17 T cell receptor beta chains below, sequenced in a study of siplizumab effects on memory and regulatory T cells. Sequencing used immunoSEQ multiplex PCR; TCRdb keeps in-frame clones, though not all of them. Among tens of thousands of clones listed, under 95% were seen once. Sequenced input: CD8+ T cells sorted from blood. These receptors originate from a human donor in good health.

This rearrangement joins TRBV6-6 to TRBJ1-5; TRBD1 aligns across 11 bases. The CDR3 runs 15 residues. With V trimmed by 7 bases and J by 2 bases, 4 bases remained unmatched. Germline lookup yields CDR1 MNHNY and CDR2 SVGAGI (reference sequence). The CDR3 is CASIRTGGRNQPQHF. CDR3 sequence (DNA): TGTGCCAGCATTAGGACAGGGGGCCGCAATCAGCCCCAGCATTTT.

The chain employs TRBV12-5 and TRBJ2-1; TRBD2 matches at 8 bases. This CDR3 comprises 17 residues. V was clipped by 0 bases and J by 4 bases; unmatched bases: 8. Germline CDR1 reads LGHNT; CDR2 reads FRNRAP. Here the CDR3 reads CASGLVQERGLYNEQFF. CDR3 coding DNA: TGTGCTAGTGGTTTGGTACAGGAGCGGGGGCTTTACAATGAGCAGTTCTTC.

This chain uses TRBV2 with TRBJ1-6; D is undetermined. CDR3 length: 14 amino acids. Trimming took off 6 bases at V and 9 bases at J, with 15 bases between the two ends. Per germline, CDR1 SNHLY and CDR2 FYNNEI. The CDR3 protein is CASRSTAVSSPLHF. For the CDR3, the DNA is TGTGCCAGCAGATCCACCGCTGTGAGTTCACCCCTCCACTTT. Full variable domain (outside the CDR3, taken from reference TRBV2 and TRBJ1-6): EPEVTQTPSHQVTQMGQEVILRCVPISNHLYFYWYRQILGQKVEFLVSFYNNEISEKSEIFDDQFSVERPDGSNFTLKIRSTKLEDSAMYFCASRSTAVSSPLHFGNGTRLTVT.

This clone came up once. This sequence joins TRBV19 and TRBJ2-2; the D is unclear. The CDR3 contains 13 residues. Between the trimmed V and J ends, which lost 4 bases and 1 base, there was a span of 4 bases. Germline CDR1 and CDR2: LNHDA and SQIVND (reference sequence). CDR3 bases: TGTGCCAGTAGTACTATGAACACCGGGGAGCTGTTTTTT. Its protein is CASSTMNTGELFF.

V usage is TRBV7-9 and J usage is TRBJ2-5; D is undetermined. The CDR3 contains 14 residues. Trimming shortened V by 7 bases and J by 5 bases, and 17 bases separated the two germline ends. The germline gives CDR1 SEHNR, CDR2 FQNEAQ (reference sequence). CDR3 region: CASTERSPDETQYF. The CDR3 DNA is TGTGCCAGCACCGAGAGGAGCCCTGACGAGACCCAGTACTTC.

The CDR3 protein is CASSSGIYEQYF. The CDR3 DNA sequence: TGTGCCAGTAGTAGCGGGATATACGAGCAGTACTTC. The genes are TRBV19 and TRBJ2-7, with D maybe TRBD2 (6 bases). The V end lost 4 bases, the J end lost 4 bases, and 8 bases lay between the germline ends. CDR1 LNHDA and CDR2 SQIVND come from the germline V gene (reference sequence). This CDR3 is 12 amino acids long.

The chain has TRBV5-8 and TRBJ2-4; D may be TRBD1 (8 bases). The CDR3 runs 12 residues. Trimming took 5 bases from V and 9 from J, leaving 12 bases between them. Germline V gene sequence: CDR1 SGHTS, CDR2 YDEGEE. DNA for the CDR3: TGTGCCAGCAGTAACAGGGGGGGCATTCAGTACTTC. Its protein is CASSNRGGIQYF.

The chain couples TRBV2 to TRBJ1-1; D possibly corresponds to TRBD1 (6 bases). The CDR3 spans 15 residues. In germline, CDR1 is SNHLY, CDR2 FYNNEI. The V gene lost 6 bases and the J gene lost 4 bases, with 18 bases spanning the gap. The CDR3 DNA sequence: TGTGCCAGCAGGGATGATGCACAGGGTTCCACTGAAGCTTTCTTT. Protein: CASRDDAQGSTEAFF.

CDR3 sequence reads: CASSLSGAPSTEAFF. CDR3 coding DNA: TGTGCCAGCAGTTTATCGGGGGCCCCAAGCACTGAAGCTTTCTTT. The chain recombines TRBV27 with TRBJ1-1; D may be TRBD1 (6 bases). The CDR3 runs to 15 residues. Germline V lookup: CDR1 MNHEY, CDR2 SMNVEV (reference sequence). The V end was cut by 0 bases, the J end by 4 bases, with 12 bases between.

This chain uses TRBV4-1 with TRBJ2-7; D is undetermined. Germline CDR1 is MGHRA and CDR2 is YSYEKL. The CDR3 consists of 15 residues. The V gene lost 0 bases and the J gene lost 3 bases, with 12 bases spanning the gap. The DNA for the CDR3 is TGCGCCAGCAGCCAAGATCTGGGCAAACACTACGAGCAGTACTTC. This gives the protein CASSQDLGKHYEQYF.

Remarks on this clone: One junction end does not reproduce the germline sequence, and a read error may be involved. The chain carries TRBV9 and TRBJ2-2; a possible D gene is TRBD2 (5 bases). The germline V gene has CDR1 SGDLS and CDR2 YYNGEE. The CDR3 contains 15 residues. The CDR3 is CASSTASLNAGELFF. As DNA, the CDR3 is TGTGCCAGCAGCACGGCTAGCCTGAACGCCGGGGAGCTGTTTTTT.

This chain connects TRBV19 to TRBJ2-5; 8 positions match TRBD1. The CDR3 is 17 residues long. The ends lost 3 bases at V and 5 bases at J; junction bases unmatched: 14. Germline V gives CDR1 LNHDA, CDR2 SQIVND (reference sequence). The CDR3 nucleotides are TGTGCCAGTAGTATCGGGAGACAGGGGACGAGGAGGGAGACCCAGTACTTC. Amino acids: CASSIGRQGTRRETQYF.

This clone was seen only once. This chain joins TRBV5-6 and TRBJ1-2; D perhaps matches TRBD1 (5 bases). V dropped 6 bases and J dropped 3 bases, with 15 bases sitting between them. Germline CDR1 SGHDT, CDR2 YYEEEE. CDR3 length equals 14 residues. The DNA for the CDR3 is TGTGCCAGCACCCTTGGGGTGGGGGACTATGGCTACACCTTC. This codes for CASTLGVGDYGYTF.

The chain uses TRBV5-6 and TRBJ2-7, with TRBD1 matching over 9 bases. CDR1 and CDR2 (germline): SGHDT, YYEEEE. V gave up 4 bases and J gave up 4 bases; unmatched junction bases: 9. The CDR3 totals 15 residues. The CDR3 sequence is CASSPGTGPIYEQYF. Written as DNA, the CDR3 is TGTGCCAGCAGCCCCGGGACAGGGCCAATTTACGAGCAGTACTTC.

This chain connects TRBV7-9 to TRBJ2-7, with TRBD1 matching 8 bases. Per the germline V gene, CDR1 is SEHNR and CDR2 is FQNEAQ (reference sequence). After removal of 4 bases from V and 5 bases from J, the junction contained 13 bases not matched to a gene. The CDR3 consists of 16 residues. CDR3 region: CASSSRDDRGRHEQYF. The CDR3 region has the DNA TGTGCCAGCAGCTCACGGGATGACAGGGGTAGGCACGAGCAGTACTTC.

This clone was picked up a small number of times. The genes are TRBV5-1 and TRBJ1-1; D ambiguous. The CDR3 spans 13 residues. V was shortened by 2 bases and J by 1 base, with 6 bases between the two germline ends. CDR1 and CDR2 (germline): SGHRS, YFSETQ. The CDR3 DNA follows: TGCGCCAGCAGCTTCGGGTGGAACACTGAAGCTTTCTTT. As protein: CASSFGWNTEAFF.

The CDR3 region is CASSLGVNEQYF. The CDR3, as DNA: TGTGCCAGCAGCCTAGGGGTAAACGAGCAGTACTTC. The rearrangement uses TRBV5-6 and TRBJ2-7; D might be TRBD1 (5 bases). Trimming cost V 4 bases and J 5 bases, with 10 bases left between them. The CDR3 is 12 residues long. Germline CDR1 and CDR2: SGHDT and YYEEEE.